Listed here are 25 T cell receptor beta chains from one sample, sequenced in a study of siplizumab effects on memory and regulatory T cells. Sequenced by immunoSEQ multiplex PCR; TCRdb stores in-frame clones only, minus some. The sample has about 100,000 clones; about 94% are singletons. The specimen sequenced was non-Treg CD4+ T cells sorted from blood. All receptors derive from a human donor in good health.

This clone was seen just once. This chain links TRBV10-3 with TRBJ2-2; D ambiguous. Looked up from germline, CDR1 is ENHRY and CDR2 is SYGVKD. V gave up 0 bases and J gave up 4 bases, with 6 bases separating them. This CDR3 is built from 14 residues. The CDR3 DNA reads as TGTGCCATCAGTGAGTCGACCGCCACCGGGGAGCTGTTTTTT. Amino acid sequence: CAISESTATGELFF.

The V gene is TRBV29-1, the J gene TRBJ2-1, with 10 bases aligning to TRBD1. CDR3 length equals 16 residues. J gave up 7 bases and V 7 bases, and 16 bases lay outside the gene matches. Looked up from germline, CDR1 is SQVTM and CDR2 is ANQGSEA. CDR3 sequence: CSAHLTGTGVRNEQFF. The CDR3 DNA follows: TGCAGCGCGCACTTGACCGGGACAGGGGTTAGAAATGAGCAGTTCTTC.

The chain has TRBV29-1 and TRBJ2-3, with 9 bases aligning to TRBD1. Looked up from germline, CDR1 is SQVTM and CDR2 is ANQGSEA. This CDR3 is built from 13 residues. Here the CDR3 reads CSTMGDRVGTQYF. CDR3 in DNA: TGCAGTACAATGGGGGACAGGGTGGGTACGCAGTATTTT.

The V call is TRBV28, the J call TRBJ2-5; 14 bases fit TRBD2. The CDR3 extends over 16 amino acids. Trimming cost V 5 bases and J 7 bases; bases outside gene matches: 9. Germline loops: CDR1 MDHEN, CDR2 SYDVKM. The CDR3 DNA sequence: TGTGCCAGCAGTCGCCTGGGACTAGCGGGAGATGGGACCCAGTACTTC. Its protein product is CASSRLGLAGDGTQYF.

V gene TRBV18 combines with J gene TRBJ2-4; 7 nucleotides align to TRBD2. The junction had 9 bases not matched to a gene; V was cut back by 5 bases and J by 8 bases. The germline CDR1 and CDR2 sequences are KGHSH and LQKENI. CDR3 length: 14 residues. The CDR3: CASSDSGRVYIQYF. The CDR3 bases are TGTGCCAGCTCAGACTCGGGGAGGGTTTACATTCAGTACTTC.

The rearrangement joins TRBV5-1 to TRBJ2-1, with 11 nucleotides matching TRBD2. CDR1 SGHRS and CDR2 YFSETQ come from the germline V gene. The CDR3 has 16 amino acids. With 0 bases clipped from V and 6 bases from J, the junction kept 5 bases outside the gene matches. The CDR3 nucleotides read TGCGCCAGCAGCTTGGGAGGGACTAGCGGCCCCAATGAGCAGTTCTTC. Its translation: CASSLGGTSGPNEQFF.

The chain employs TRBV6-1 and TRBJ2-5; D unclear. Trimming stripped 1 base from V and 0 bases from J, with 3 bases between. The CDR3 covers 13 residues. Per the germline V gene, CDR1 is MNHNS and CDR2 is SASEGT. The CDR3 DNA sequence: TGTGCCAGCAGTGAAGGGCACCAAGAGACCCAGTACTTC. It translates to CASSEGHQETQYF.

V gene TRBV7-8 combines with J gene TRBJ2-5; D is unclear. Germline CDR1 reads SGHVS; CDR2 reads FQNEAQ. CDR3 size: 11 residues. V lost 2 bases and J 2 bases, leaving 0 bases between the germline ends. CDR3 loop: CASSLQETQYF. Written as DNA, the CDR3 is TGTGCCAGCAGCTTACAAGAGACCCAGTACTTC.

The chain carries TRBV18 and TRBJ1-1; the D is unclear. The CDR3 is made up of 13 amino acids. Trimming removed 3 bases at V and 0 bases at J, with 5 bases between. Per germline, CDR1 KGHSH and CDR2 LQKENI. In DNA, the CDR3 is TGTGCCAGCTCACCGAAAATGAACACTGAAGCTTTCTTT. Its translation: CASSPKMNTEAFF.

V gene TRBV7-2 combines with J gene TRBJ2-7; either TRBD1 or TRBD2 may fit D (5 bases each). The CDR3 totals 15 residues. Trimming shortened V by 3 bases and J by 2 bases, and 14 bases separated the two germline ends. Germline lookup yields CDR1 SGHTA and CDR2 FQGNSA. CDR3 DNA sequence: TGTGCCAGCAGCTTCTCCGGGACGTTGACCTACGAGCAGTACTTC. Amino acid sequence: CASSFSGTLTYEQYF.

The sample holds a few counts of this clone. The chain recombines TRBV29-1 with TRBJ1-1; D is undetermined. V shed 4 bases and J shed 3 bases, with 12 bases lying between them. CDR3 length equals 13 residues. CDR1 and CDR2 (germline): SQVTM, ANQGSEA. The DNA for the CDR3 is TGCAGCGTTGTAAGAGGAGGTGACACTGAAGCTTTCTTT. Translated, it gives CSVVRGGDTEAFF.

The J gene is TRBJ1-4, the V gene TRBV28; D remains ambiguous. V lost 8 bases and J 3 bases, leaving 10 bases between the germline ends. CDR1 is MDHEN, CDR2 SYDVKM, per germline. The CDR3 runs 13 residues. The CDR3 DNA is TGTGCCAGCGTCGGGCAGTCTAATGAAAAACTGTTTTTT. Translating gives CASVGQSNEKLFF.

V usage is TRBV5-6 and J usage is TRBJ1-3; D possibly corresponds to TRBD1 (6 bases). CDR3 length: 14 residues. Trimming took off 4 bases at V and 2 bases at J, with 10 bases between the two ends. Germline V lookup: CDR1 SGHDT, CDR2 YYEEEE. This chain's CDR3 is CASSLWDTGNTIYF. The CDR3, as DNA: TGTGCCAGCAGCCTATGGGACACTGGAAACACCATATATTTT.

The gene calls are TRBV5-1 and TRBJ2-3, with D possibly matching TRBD1 (6 bases). CDR3 size: 15 residues. V shed 5 bases and J shed 2 bases, with 15 bases lying between them. From germline, CDR1 is SGHRS and CDR2 YFSETQ. The CDR3 DNA is TGCGCCAGCAGTTCAGGACAGAAGCTCACAGATACGCAGTATTTT. Protein product: CASSSGQKLTDTQYF. Drawing the rest from reference TRBV5-1 and TRBJ2-3, the complete variable domain is KAGVTQTPRYLIKTRGQQVTLSCSPISGHRSVSWYQQTPGQGLQFLFEYFSETQRNKGNFPGRFSGRQFSNSRSEMNVSTLELGDSALYLCASSSGQKLTDTQYFGPGTRLTVL.

This clone is a singleton in its sample. The chain employs TRBV7-3 and TRBJ1-3, with 8 bases fitting TRBD1. Germline CDR1 SGHTA, CDR2 FQGTGA. Germline trimming cut 5 bases from V and 4 bases from J; bases unmatched to any gene: 4. The length of the CDR3 is 14 residues. The CDR3 DNA is TGTGCCAGCAGCCAGACAGGGGCCGGAAACACCATATATTTT. Its protein is CASSQTGAGNTIYF.

The J gene is TRBJ2-4, the V gene TRBV5-3; D unresolved. TRBV5-3 is classed as an ORF, of uncertain function. V lost 4 bases and J lost 2, with 19 bases in between. This CDR3 comprises 17 residues. The CDR3 is CARSRPIYLATKNIQYF. CDR3 DNA sequence: TGTGCCAGAAGCCGCCCGATATACTTAGCCACCAAAAACATTCAGTACTTC.

V and J are TRBV11-3 and TRBJ2-5; no clear D gene. Germline V gene sequence: CDR1 SGHNT, CDR2 YENEEA. With 3 bases removed from V and 3 bases from J, the gap between germline ends came to 8 bases. This CDR3 region has 13 residues. The CDR3 is CASSFQQEETQYF. CDR3 bases: TGTGCCAGCAGCTTCCAGCAGGAAGAGACCCAGTACTTC.

About this clone itself: An end of the junction does not agree with germline; a read error may underlie this. The chain carries TRBV7-7 and TRBJ2-2, with a possible D match to TRBD1 (5 bases). The CDR3 sequence is 14 residues long. Germline V gene sequence: CDR1 SSHAT, CDR2 FNYEAQ (reference sequence). The CDR3 sequence is CASSLAAGTGELFF. CDR3 nucleotides: TGTGCTAGCAGCTTAGCCGCAGGGACCGGGGAGCTGTTTTTT.

CDR3 residues: CASSLGVNEQFF. CDR3 sequence (DNA): TGTGCCAGCAGTTTAGGAGTCAATGAGCAGTTCTTC. The chain employs TRBV28 and TRBJ2-1; D not certain. The V gene's germline CDR1 is MDHEN and CDR2 SYDVKM. The V gene lost 2 bases and the J gene lost 6 bases, with 5 bases spanning the gap. This CDR3 spans 12 amino acids.

The chain has TRBV19 and TRBJ1-2; D is ambiguous. V lost 6 bases and J 2 bases, leaving 19 bases between the germline ends. This CDR3 has 16 residues. Germline CDR1 and CDR2: LNHDA and SQIVND (reference sequence). The CDR3 DNA sequence: TGTGCCAGTAGACCGGATGGGAAGGGTAAAAACTATGGCTACACCTTC. Translated, it gives CASRPDGKGKNYGYTF.

The chain carries TRBV28 and TRBJ2-1; 8 bases line up with TRBD2. Germline CDR1 MDHEN, CDR2 SYDVKM. The CDR3 length is 16 residues. The junction had 11 bases not matched to a gene; V was cut back by 4 bases and J by 6 bases. The CDR3 DNA sequence: TGTGCCAGCAGTTATAGCGGGATTCTTGTTGGCAATGAGCAGTTCTTC. Translating gives CASSYSGILVGNEQFF.

The chain joins TRBV5-1 to TRBJ2-5, with 10 bases matching TRBD1. This CDR3 is built from 16 residues. CDR1 and CDR2 from the germline V gene are SGHRS and YFSETQ. After removal of 0 bases from V and 6 bases from J, the junction contained 8 bases not matched to a gene. CDR3 sequence: CASSLARTGGSKTQYF. The CDR3 bases are TGCGCCAGCAGCTTGGCCAGGACAGGGGGTAGCAAGACCCAGTACTTC.

Of note for this clone: Mismatch with germline at one junction end may stem from a read error. CDR3: CASSLDPSSYEQYF. CDR3 DNA: TGTGCTAGCAGCTTAGACCCCTCCTCCTACGAGCAGTACTTC. The gene calls are TRBV7-7 and TRBJ2-5; D ambiguous. The J call may be wrong; the DNA end is better matched by TRBJ2-7. Germline assignment: CDR1 SSHAT and CDR2 FNYEAQ (reference sequence). The CDR3 is 14 amino acids.

This rearrangement joins TRBV28 to TRBJ1-5, with unresolved D. V dropped 6 bases and J dropped 9 bases, with 12 bases sitting between them. The CDR3 is 12 residues long. Germline values: CDR1 MDHEN, CDR2 SYDVKM. In DNA form, the CDR3 reads TGTGCCAGCAGACTAAGTCAGGCGCCCCAGCATTTT. Protein: CASRLSQAPQHF.

This clone appeared once. The genes are TRBV19 and TRBJ2-5, with 14 bases identical to TRBD2. CDR1 LNHDA and CDR2 SQIVND come from the germline V gene (reference sequence). This CDR3 is 15 amino acids long. J gave up 5 bases and V 5 bases, and 4 bases lay outside the gene matches. The CDR3 is CASSPRTSGRETQYF. The CDR3, as DNA: TGTGCCAGTAGTCCACGGACTAGCGGGAGGGAGACCCAGTACTTC.